What follows are 6 T cell receptor beta chains derived from one specimen sequenced in a study of T-cell memory formation after mild COVID-19. Each CDR3 protein is one row after TCRdb ran MiXCR on the 5' RACE reads. The profile shows under 650,000 distinct CDR3 sequences, more than 15% of them singletons. Sequencing input: PBMCs or a T cell subset sorted from them (not recorded which). These receptors were obtained from an adult woman who had mild COVID-19 (a few samples of this study predate the infection). Cell type and time point are not known.

The chain has TRBV30 and TRBJ1-5; D ambiguous. The CDR3 extends over 13 amino acids. Germline V gives CDR1 GTSNPN, CDR2 SVGIG (reference sequence). V lost 0 bases to trimming and J lost 7 bases, with 10 bases between them. CDR3 sequence reads: CAWSVLGGQPQHF. In DNA form, the CDR3 reads TGTGCCTGGAGTGTACTTGGAGGGCAGCCCCAGCATTTT.

V and J are TRBV20-1 and TRBJ2-7, with 8 bases lining up with TRBD1. Germline CDR1 reads DFQATT; CDR2 reads SNEGSKA (reference sequence). The CDR3 covers 14 residues. The V segment lost 0 bases and the J segment 4 bases; nucleotides outside the gene matches: 5. CDR3 in DNA: TGCAGTGCTAGAGATCGAGGACAGGGATACGAGCAGTACTTC. This gives the protein CSARDRGQGYEQYF.

This clonotype was counted many times. The gene calls are TRBV15 and TRBJ2-7; D not resolved. Between the trimmed V and J ends, which lost 0 bases and 2 bases, there was a span of 11 bases. Germline lookup yields CDR1 LNHNV and CDR2 YYDKDF (reference sequence). The CDR3 runs 15 residues. DNA for the CDR3: TGTGCCACCAGCAGAGATTCGGCAGGTGCCTACGAGCAGTACTTC. Encoded protein: CATSRDSAGAYEQYF.

This chain joins TRBV5-1 and TRBJ2-7, with D possibly matching TRBD1 (5 bases). Germline V gene data show CDR1 as SGHRS and CDR2 as YFSETQ. Trimming removed 1 base at V and 1 base at J, with 12 bases between. This CDR3 is built from 15 residues. The CDR3 region has the DNA TGCGCCAGCAGCTTGCAGGCAGGGCCTTCCTACGAGCAGTACTTC. Amino acids: CASSLQAGPSYEQYF.

This clonotype was counted ten times or more. The chain is built from TRBV5-1 and TRBJ2-2; D is unclear. Germline CDR1 and CDR2: SGHRS and YFSETQ. V was cut by 0 bases and J by 5 bases, with 2 bases left in between. The CDR3 is 12 amino acids. This CDR3 is CASSLDTGELFF. The CDR3 bases are TGCGCCAGCAGCTTGGATACCGGGGAGCTGTTTTTT.

In its sample, this clonotype was seen a few times. V gene TRBV6-4 combines with J gene TRBJ1-1; D uncertain. The germline V gene has CDR1 MRHNA and CDR2 SNTAGT. The CDR3 is 13 residues long. With 3 bases removed from V and 5 bases from J, the gap between germline ends came to 10 bases. The CDR3 region has the DNA TGTGCCAGCAGTGAAGGGAGAGGAACTGAAGCTTTCTTT. Its translation: CASSEGRGTEAFF.